This TCR beta chain was found in a study of regulatory T cells in long-lasting Graves disease. Turning to the study itself: Duration of antithyroid drug therapy among newly diagnosed Graves' patients was under 3 months. Findings and limits, study-wide: With a small sample size, accuracy may have been reduced. Samples came from peripheral blood alone, without thyroid tissue.

Per germline, CDR1 SEHNR and CDR2 FQNEAQ (reference sequence). V shed 6 bases and J 4 bases; nucleotides not matched to a gene: 24. The CDR3 spans 20 residues. Time point reported: newly diagnosed GD, antithyroid drugs for less than 3 months. The TCR library was made from RNA that had been extracted from PBMCs in TRIzol. The patient group derived from an endocrinology department in Xi'an, China. Assembly of TCR beta libraries relied on iRepertoire HTBI primers together with Arm-PCR of CDR3 regions. A single record per CDR3 protein comes from TCRdb applying MiXCR to the multiplex PCR reads. The sample consists of some 230,000 distinct CDR3 sequences, 18% of them appearing once. This clonotype appeared many times. What it binds is unknown.

V is TRBV7-9 and J is TRBJ2-7; 10 bases are a match to TRBD1. This TCR derives from a female donor with Graves disease. Specimen: peripheral blood mononuclear cells (PBMCs), collected at new diagnosis, from a patient treated with antithyroid drugs. DNA for the CDR3: TGTGCCAGCAGTTCTACCTCCGGGACAGGGGTCTTTTTACTGGGTTACGAGCAGTACTTC. Translation gives CASSSTSGTGVFLLGYEQYF.